This T cell receptor beta chain is drawn from a study of cytomegalovirus exposure and HLA in healthy donors. Study results and caveats: The classifier, whose performance was assessed in both the original and validation cohorts, reportedly diagnosed cytomegalovirus status with high specificity and sensitivity. Later analysis identified around 15,000 TCR beta sequences associated with HLA alleles, using a false discovery rate threshold of 0.05.

V shed 2 bases and J shed 7 bases, with 12 bases lying between them. CDR1 and CDR2 (germline): SEHNR, FQNEAQ (reference sequence). The CDR3 has 14 amino acids. The PCR contained 60 Vbeta and 13 Jbeta primers. The data were produced by immunoSEQ multiplex PCR, yet TCRdb's version contains in-frame clones alone and is incomplete. The sample has around 160,000 clones, 75% seen once. This clone occurred once. Its antigen is as yet unknown. This receptor was taken from a woman between 40 and 50 years old in good health and CMV-seropositive. The chain has TRBV7-9 and TRBJ1-5; possibly TRBD1 for D (5 bases). The sample was PBMCs. The chain's CDR3 is CASSLLGDFQPQHF. The CDR3 DNA follows: TGTGCCAGCAGCTTACTAGGGGACTTCCAGCCCCAGCATTTT.